The rows below give T cell receptor beta chains drawn from one sample of a study of T cells in Graves' hyperthyroidism and ophthalmopathy. Each CDR3 protein is one row after TCRdb ran MiXCR on the multiplex PCR reads. The profile covers around 350,000 distinct CDR3 sequences, with roughly 15% appearing a single time and around 20% taken by the ten largest. The sample comprised blood. The source is a woman in her twenties or thirties with Graves' ophthalmopathy. Each CDR3 is given with its conserved first and last residue. D genes are given only for firm matches. Expanded clones get a size class; other rows say once, few or many, or leave the size out.

clone_size: many; j_call: TRBJ2-7; d_call: NA; v_call: TRBV30; cdr3_aa: CAWVGTYEQYF; cdr3_nt: TGTGCCTGGGTGGGAACCTACGAGCAGTACTTC
clone_size: NA; j_call: TRBJ2-7; d_call: TRBD1; v_call: TRBV7-9; cdr3_aa: CASNPTGNDEQYF; cdr3_nt: TGTGCCAGCAACCCGACAGGGAACGACGAGCAGTACTTC
clone_size: NA; j_call: TRBJ1-6; d_call: NA; v_call: TRBV4-1; cdr3_aa: CASTTILGSPLHF; cdr3_nt: TGCGCCAGCACCACCATTCTGGGTTCACCCCTCCACTTT
clone_size: many; j_call: TRBJ2-2; d_call: NA; v_call: TRBV7-2; cdr3_aa: CASSLGGSRSGELFF; cdr3_nt: TGTGCCAGCAGCTTAGGAGGAAGTCGATCCGGGGAGCTGTTTTTT
clone_size: many; j_call: TRBJ2-7; d_call: NA; v_call: TRBV5-6; cdr3_aa: CASSFPGVLIYEQYF; cdr3_nt: TGTGCCAGCAGCTTTCCCGGGGTACTTATCTACGAGCAGTACTTC
clone_size: many; j_call: TRBJ2-5; d_call: NA; v_call: TRBV24-1; cdr3_aa: CATTRQVAQETQYF; cdr3_nt: TGTGCCACCACCCGACAGGTCGCCCAAGAGACCCAGTACTTC
clone_size: many; j_call: TRBJ2-6; d_call: NA; v_call: TRBV12-3/TRBV12-4; cdr3_aa: CASSLDGGSGANVLTF; cdr3_nt: TGTGCCAGCAGTTTGGACGGGGGCTCTGGGGCCAACGTCCTGACTTTC
clone_size: many; j_call: TRBJ1-6; d_call: TRBD1; v_call: TRBV28; cdr3_aa: CASSYSGTGDSPLHF; cdr3_nt: TGTGCCAGCAGTTATTCCGGGACAGGGGATTCACCCCTCCACTTT
clone_size: many; j_call: TRBJ1-1; d_call: NA; v_call: TRBV11-2; cdr3_aa: CASSLFRNTEAFF; cdr3_nt: TGTGCCAGCAGCTTATTCCGGAACACTGAAGCTTTCTTT
clone_size: many; j_call: TRBJ1-5; d_call: TRBD1; v_call: TRBV20-1; cdr3_aa: CSAREQGLHQPQHF; cdr3_nt: TGCAGTGCTAGAGAACAGGGGCTCCATCAGCCCCAGCATTTT
clone_size: many; j_call: TRBJ2-7; d_call: NA; v_call: TRBV18; cdr3_aa: CASSPQFGYEQYF; cdr3_nt: TGTGCCAGCTCACCACAGTTTGGATACGAGCAGTACTTC
clone_size: many; j_call: TRBJ2-1; d_call: NA; v_call: TRBV30; cdr3_aa: CAGGLQRVNEQFF; cdr3_nt: TGTGCCGGGGGACTTCAGAGGGTCAATGAGCAGTTCTTC
clone_size: NA; j_call: TRBJ2-1; d_call: NA; v_call: TRBV20-1; cdr3_aa: CSASAGIIYNEQFF; cdr3_nt: TGCAGTGCTAGTGCCGGTATAATCTACAATGAGCAGTTCTTC
clone_size: NA; j_call: TRBJ2-2; d_call: NA; v_call: TRBV6-1; cdr3_aa: CASSEDRAGELFF; cdr3_nt: TGTGCCAGCAGTGAAGACAGGGCCGGGGAGCTGTTTTTT
clone_size: NA; j_call: TRBJ1-3; d_call: NA; v_call: TRBV19; cdr3_aa: CASSIRGGQSSGNTIYF; cdr3_nt: TGTGCCAGTTCGATTCGGGGGGGCCAGAGCTCTGGAAACACCATATATTTT
clone_size: NA; j_call: TRBJ2-7; d_call: TRBD2; v_call: TRBV18; cdr3_aa: CASSPKLASEQYF; cdr3_nt: TGTGCCAGCTCACCCAAACTAGCGAGCGAGCAGTACTTC
clone_size: many; j_call: TRBJ2-3; d_call: TRBD2; v_call: TRBV7-2; cdr3_aa: CASSLNSGTNTHTDTQYF; cdr3_nt: TGTGCCAGCAGCTTAAACTCCGGGACTAACACGCACACAGATACGCAGTATTTT
clone_size: NA; j_call: TRBJ2-7; d_call: TRBD2; v_call: TRBV20-1; cdr3_aa: CSARDISGGGTYEQYF; cdr3_nt: TGCAGTGCTAGAGATATAAGCGGGGGGGGGACCTACGAGCAGTACTTC
clone_size: NA; j_call: TRBJ2-1; d_call: NA; v_call: TRBV19; cdr3_aa: CASSIQTMDEQFF; cdr3_nt: TGTGCCAGTAGTATCCAGACAATGGATGAGCAGTTCTTC
clone_size: many; j_call: TRBJ2-5; d_call: TRBD2; v_call: TRBV20-1; cdr3_aa: CSAREETSVETQYF; cdr3_nt: TGCAGTGCTAGAGAAGAGACTAGCGTGGAGACCCAGTACTTC
clone_size: NA; j_call: TRBJ1-2; d_call: NA; v_call: TRBV5-4; cdr3_aa: CASRRTTNYGYTF; cdr3_nt: TGTGCCAGCAGGCGGACAACTAACTATGGCTACACCTTC
clone_size: many; j_call: TRBJ2-2; d_call: NA; v_call: TRBV7-9; cdr3_aa: CASSSDLEGELFF; cdr3_nt: TGTGCCAGCAGCTCGGACCTGGAGGGGGAGCTGTTTTTT
clone_size: many; j_call: TRBJ1-2; d_call: NA; v_call: TRBV30; cdr3_aa: CAWSVSDSGFWGYTF; cdr3_nt: TGTGCCTGGAGTGTCTCGGACTCGGGGTTTTGGGGCTACACCTTC
clone_size: NA; j_call: TRBJ2-5; d_call: TRBD1; v_call: TRBV4-1; cdr3_aa: CASSRDRAQETQYF; cdr3_nt: TGCGCCAGCAGCCGGGACAGGGCCCAAGAGACCCAGTACTTC
clone_size: many; j_call: TRBJ1-1; d_call: TRBD1; v_call: TRBV7-3; cdr3_aa: CASSPGQAAGTEAFF; cdr3_nt: TGTGCCAGCAGCCCCGGACAGGCCGCGGGGACTGAAGCTTTCTTT
clone_size: many; j_call: TRBJ2-1; d_call: NA; v_call: TRBV6-1; cdr3_aa: CASSEDRAYGEQFF; cdr3_nt: TGTGCCAGCAGTGAAGACAGGGCTTACGGTGAGCAGTTCTTC
clone_size: many; j_call: TRBJ2-7; d_call: TRBD2; v_call: TRBV6-1; cdr3_aa: CASKTSGGNYEQYF; cdr3_nt: TGTGCCAGCAAAACTAGCGGGGGCAACTACGAGCAGTACTTC
clone_size: many; j_call: TRBJ2-2; d_call: NA; v_call: TRBV5-5; cdr3_aa: CASSLGEMNTGELFF; cdr3_nt: TGTGCCAGCAGCTTGGGGGAGATGAACACCGGGGAGCTGTTTTTT
clone_size: NA; j_call: TRBJ1-2; d_call: TRBD1; v_call: TRBV11-2; cdr3_aa: CASTGQGVLGYTF; cdr3_nt: TGTGCCAGCACCGGACAGGGGGTTTTAGGCTACACCTTC
clone_size: many; j_call: TRBJ1-6; d_call: NA; v_call: TRBV12-3/TRBV12-4; cdr3_aa: CASSFSWGASPLHF; cdr3_nt: TGTGCCAGCAGTTTTTCCTGGGGGGCTTCACCCCTCCACTTT
clone_size: NA; j_call: TRBJ1-4; d_call: NA; v_call: TRBV18; cdr3_aa: CASSPRPGEGNEKLFF; cdr3_nt: TGTGCCAGCTCACCCCGGCCAGGGGAGGGAAACGAAAAACTGTTTTTT
clone_size: many; j_call: TRBJ2-5; d_call: NA; v_call: TRBV5-1; cdr3_aa: CASSLAEGTETQYF; cdr3_nt: TGCGCCAGCAGCTTGGCCGAGGGGACGGAGACCCAGTACTTC
clone_size: few; j_call: TRBJ1-2; d_call: NA; v_call: TRBV29-1; cdr3_aa: CSVQNRAGYGYTF; cdr3_nt: TGCAGCGTTCAAAACAGGGCGGGCTATGGCTACACCTTC
clone_size: many; j_call: TRBJ1-6; d_call: NA; v_call: TRBV7-9; cdr3_aa: CASSLVGQGNNSPLHF; cdr3_nt: TGTGCCAGCAGCTTAGTAGGCCAGGGGAACAATTCACCCCTCCACTTT
clone_size: many; j_call: TRBJ2-7; d_call: TRBD1; v_call: TRBV20-1; cdr3_aa: CSARQDRGPREQYF; cdr3_nt: TGCAGTGCTAGACAGGACAGGGGGCCTCGGGAGCAGTACTTC
clone_size: NA; j_call: TRBJ1-2; d_call: NA; v_call: TRBV2; cdr3_aa: CASSEGSGWNYGYTF; cdr3_nt: TGTGCCAGCAGTGAGGGTTCGGGGTGGAACTATGGCTACACCTTC
clone_size: few; j_call: TRBJ1-5; d_call: NA; v_call: TRBV19; cdr3_aa: CASSPQGNQPQHF; cdr3_nt: TGTGCCAGTAGTCCACAGGGAAATCAGCCCCAGCATTTT
clone_size: many; j_call: TRBJ2-3; d_call: NA; v_call: TRBV28; cdr3_aa: CASSPPPGPTQYF; cdr3_nt: TGTGCCAGCAGCCCTCCTCCCGGGCCCACGCAGTATTTT
clone_size: many; j_call: TRBJ2-5; d_call: TRBD2; v_call: TRBV3-1; cdr3_aa: CASSQGTSGGGLETQYF; cdr3_nt: TGTGCCAGCAGCCAAGGGACTAGCGGGGGGGGGTTGGAGACCCAGTACTTC
clone_size: many; j_call: TRBJ1-1; d_call: NA; v_call: TRBV20-1; cdr3_aa: CSAGTGNTEAFF; cdr3_nt: TGCAGTGCCGGGACGGGGAACACTGAAGCTTTCTTT
clone_size: few; j_call: TRBJ2-3; d_call: TRBD2; v_call: TRBV7-6; cdr3_aa: CASSDSGEGSDTQYF; cdr3_nt: TGTGCCAGCAGCGATAGCGGGGAGGGCTCAGATACGCAGTATTTT
clone_size: many; j_call: TRBJ2-7; d_call: TRBD1; v_call: TRBV28; cdr3_aa: CASSLEWDSYYEQYF; cdr3_nt: TGTGCCAGCAGTTTAGAGTGGGACAGTTACTACGAGCAGTACTTC
clone_size: many; j_call: TRBJ2-5; d_call: NA; v_call: TRBV20-1; cdr3_aa: CSASLVRSSVSKEYF; cdr3_nt: TGCAGTGCTAGTTTAGTTAGGTCCAGCGTAAGTAAAGAGTACTTC
clone_size: many; j_call: TRBJ2-7; d_call: NA; v_call: TRBV7-9; cdr3_aa: CASSLDGLSYEQYF; cdr3_nt: TGTGCCAGCAGCTTAGATGGCCTCTCCTACGAGCAGTACTTC
clone_size: many; j_call: TRBJ2-7; d_call: TRBD1; v_call: TRBV2; cdr3_aa: CASGRDREGRLPFYEQYF; cdr3_nt: TGTGCCAGCGGGAGGGACAGGGAAGGACGCCTTCCCTTTTACGAGCAGTACTTC
clone_size: NA; j_call: TRBJ1-1; d_call: NA; v_call: TRBV11-3; cdr3_aa: CASSFFGGAVGMNTEAFF; cdr3_nt: TGTGCCAGCAGCTTCTTCGGGGGGGCCGTGGGAATGAACACTGAAGCTTTCTTT
clone_size: few; j_call: TRBJ1-2; d_call: NA; v_call: TRBV27; cdr3_aa: CASSNPYGYTF; cdr3_nt: TGTGCCAGCAGTAACCCCTATGGCTACACCTTC
clone_size: many; j_call: TRBJ1-1; d_call: NA; v_call: TRBV20-1; cdr3_aa: CSASSLRGGPEDTEAFF; cdr3_nt: TGCAGTGCTAGCTCCCTTAGAGGGGGGCCTGAGGACACTGAAGCTTTCTTT
clone_size: many; j_call: TRBJ1-1; d_call: NA; v_call: TRBV12-3/TRBV12-4; cdr3_aa: CASRLGTNKNTEAFF; cdr3_nt: TGTGCCAGCAGACTGGGGACCAACAAGAACACTGAAGCTTTCTTT
clone_size: many; j_call: TRBJ2-2; d_call: NA; v_call: TRBV9; cdr3_aa: CASSEQGNTGELFF; cdr3_nt: TGTGCCAGCAGCGAACAGGGGAACACCGGGGAGCTGTTTTTT
clone_size: few; j_call: TRBJ2-2; d_call: NA; v_call: TRBV19; cdr3_aa: CAGSLSGTGFAGELFF; cdr3_nt: TGTGCCGGTAGTCTCTCCGGCACAGGGTTTGCGGGGGAGCTGTTTTTT
clone_size: many; j_call: TRBJ1-6; d_call: TRBD1; v_call: TRBV20-1; cdr3_aa: CSARESGQGNSPLHF; cdr3_nt: TGCAGTGCTAGAGAGTCGGGACAGGGGAATTCACCCCTCCACTTT
clone_size: NA; j_call: TRBJ1-3; d_call: NA; v_call: TRBV10-2; cdr3_aa: CASSATGSSGNTIYF; cdr3_nt: TGCGCCAGCAGTGCGACAGGCAGCTCTGGAAACACCATATATTTT
clone_size: many; j_call: TRBJ2-1; d_call: NA; v_call: TRBV27; cdr3_aa: CASTFQGNRYNEQFF; cdr3_nt: TGTGCCAGCACCTTCCAGGGGAACAGGTACAATGAGCAGTTCTTC
clone_size: NA; j_call: TRBJ2-5; d_call: NA; v_call: TRBV20-1; cdr3_aa: CSAVGGAQETQYF; cdr3_nt: TGCAGTGCCGTTGGCGGGGCTCAAGAGACCCAGTACTTC
clone_size: many; j_call: TRBJ1-5; d_call: NA; v_call: TRBV28; cdr3_aa: CASLNSGRNQPQHF; cdr3_nt: TGTGCCAGCTTAAATTCCGGAAGAAATCAGCCCCAGCATTTT
clone_size: many; j_call: TRBJ1-5; d_call: NA; v_call: TRBV24-1; cdr3_aa: CATSGTGPGTVNQPQHF; cdr3_nt: TGTGCCACCAGTGGTACAGGTCCCGGGACGGTCAATCAGCCCCAGCATTTT
clone_size: NA; j_call: TRBJ1-6; d_call: TRBD1; v_call: TRBV12-3/TRBV12-4; cdr3_aa: CASRGTGGESPLHF; cdr3_nt: TGTGCCAGCAGAGGGACAGGGGGCGAATCACCCCTCCACTTT